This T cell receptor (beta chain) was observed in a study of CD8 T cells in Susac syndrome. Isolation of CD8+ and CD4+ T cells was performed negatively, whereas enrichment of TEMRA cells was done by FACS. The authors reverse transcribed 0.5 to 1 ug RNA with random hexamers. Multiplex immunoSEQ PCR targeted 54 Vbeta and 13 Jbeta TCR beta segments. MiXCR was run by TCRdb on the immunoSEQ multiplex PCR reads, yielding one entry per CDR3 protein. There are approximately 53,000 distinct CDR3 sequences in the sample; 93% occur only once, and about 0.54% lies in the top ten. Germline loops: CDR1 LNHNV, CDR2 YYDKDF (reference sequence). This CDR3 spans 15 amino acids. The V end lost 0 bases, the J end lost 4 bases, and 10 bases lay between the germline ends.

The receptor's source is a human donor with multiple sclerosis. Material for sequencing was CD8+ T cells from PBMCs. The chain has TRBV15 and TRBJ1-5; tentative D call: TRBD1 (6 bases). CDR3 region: CATSRDGGLNQPQHF. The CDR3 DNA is TGTGCCACCAGCAGAGACGGGGGGCTAAATCAGCCCCAGCATTTT.